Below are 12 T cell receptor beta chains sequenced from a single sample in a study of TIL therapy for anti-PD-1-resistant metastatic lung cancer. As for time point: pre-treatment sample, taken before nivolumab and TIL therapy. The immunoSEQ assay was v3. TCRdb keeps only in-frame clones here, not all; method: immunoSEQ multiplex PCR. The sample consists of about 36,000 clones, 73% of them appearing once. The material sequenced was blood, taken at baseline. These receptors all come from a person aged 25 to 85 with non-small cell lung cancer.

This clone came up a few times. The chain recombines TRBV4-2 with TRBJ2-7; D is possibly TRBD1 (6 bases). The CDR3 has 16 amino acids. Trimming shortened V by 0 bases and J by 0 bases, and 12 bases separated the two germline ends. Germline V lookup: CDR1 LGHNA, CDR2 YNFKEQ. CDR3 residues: CASSQEGGQVSYEQYF. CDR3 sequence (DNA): TGTGCCAGCAGCCAAGAAGGGGGACAAGTCTCCTACGAGCAGTACTTC.

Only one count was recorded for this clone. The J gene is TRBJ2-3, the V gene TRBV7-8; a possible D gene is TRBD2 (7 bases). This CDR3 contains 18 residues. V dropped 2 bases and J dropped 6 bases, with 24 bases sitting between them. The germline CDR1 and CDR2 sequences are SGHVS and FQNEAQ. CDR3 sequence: CASSLLRTGMGGTDTQYF. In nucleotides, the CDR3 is TGTGCCAGCAGCTTACTCCGAACAGGGATGGGAGGGACGGATACGCAGTATTTT.

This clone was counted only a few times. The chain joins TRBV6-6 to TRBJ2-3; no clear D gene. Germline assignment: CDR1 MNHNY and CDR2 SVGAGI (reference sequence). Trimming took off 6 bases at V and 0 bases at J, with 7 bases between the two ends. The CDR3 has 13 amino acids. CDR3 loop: CASSPPSTDTQYF. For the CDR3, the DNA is TGTGCCAGCAGCCCCCCCAGCACAGATACGCAGTATTTT.

CDR3 in amino acids: CASTPSGGYNEQFF. CDR3 sequence (DNA): TGCGCCAGCACCCCTAGCGGGGGCTACAATGAGCAGTTCTTC. J is TRBJ2-1 and V is TRBV5-1; 10 bases match TRBD2. The germline V gene has CDR1 SGHRS and CDR2 YFSETQ. Losses at the gene ends were 6 bases for V and 3 bases for J; bases not matched to a gene: 3. This CDR3 has 14 residues.

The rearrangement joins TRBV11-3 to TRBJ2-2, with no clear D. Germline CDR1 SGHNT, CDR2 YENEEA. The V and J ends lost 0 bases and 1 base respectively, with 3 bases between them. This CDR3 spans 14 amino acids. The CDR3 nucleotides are TGTGCCAGCAGCTTAGATCTGAACACCGGGGAGCTGTTTTTT. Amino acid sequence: CASSLDLNTGELFF.

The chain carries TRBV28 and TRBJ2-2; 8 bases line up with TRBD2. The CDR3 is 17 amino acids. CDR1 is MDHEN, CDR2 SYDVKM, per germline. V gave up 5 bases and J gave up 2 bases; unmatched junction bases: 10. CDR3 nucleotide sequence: TGTGCCAGCAGTCTCAGACTAGCGAGACTTAACACCGGGGAGCTGTTTTTT. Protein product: CASSLRLARLNTGELFF.

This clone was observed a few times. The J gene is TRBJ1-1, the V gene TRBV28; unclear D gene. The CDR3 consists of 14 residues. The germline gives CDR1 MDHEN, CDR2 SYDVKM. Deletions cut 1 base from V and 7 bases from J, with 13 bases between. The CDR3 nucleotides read TGTGCCAGCAGTTTATCGGCTACAGCAGTTGAAGCTTTCTTT. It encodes CASSLSATAVEAFF.

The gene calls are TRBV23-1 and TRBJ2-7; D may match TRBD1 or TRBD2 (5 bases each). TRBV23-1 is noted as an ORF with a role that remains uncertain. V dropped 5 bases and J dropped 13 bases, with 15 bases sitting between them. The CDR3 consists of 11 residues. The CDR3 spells CASSDRDPLYF. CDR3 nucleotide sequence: TGCGCCAGCAGTGACCGGGACCCCTTATACTTC.

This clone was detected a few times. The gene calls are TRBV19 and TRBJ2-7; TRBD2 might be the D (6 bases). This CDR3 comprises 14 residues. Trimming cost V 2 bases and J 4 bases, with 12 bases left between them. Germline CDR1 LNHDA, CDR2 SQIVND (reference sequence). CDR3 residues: CASSISLAGYEQYF. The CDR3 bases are TGTGCCAGTAGTATATCCCTGGCGGGGTACGAGCAGTACTTC.

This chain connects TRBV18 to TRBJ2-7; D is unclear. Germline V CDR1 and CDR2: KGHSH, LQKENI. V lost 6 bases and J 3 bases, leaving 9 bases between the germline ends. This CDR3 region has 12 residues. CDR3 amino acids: CASSPQNYEQYF. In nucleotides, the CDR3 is TGTGCCAGCTCCCCTCAGAACTACGAGCAGTACTTC.

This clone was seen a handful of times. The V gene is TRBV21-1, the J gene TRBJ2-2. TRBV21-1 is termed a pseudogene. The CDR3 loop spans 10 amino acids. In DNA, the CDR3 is TGTGCCAGCAGCGTCGGGGAGCTGTTTTTT. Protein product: CASSVGELFF.

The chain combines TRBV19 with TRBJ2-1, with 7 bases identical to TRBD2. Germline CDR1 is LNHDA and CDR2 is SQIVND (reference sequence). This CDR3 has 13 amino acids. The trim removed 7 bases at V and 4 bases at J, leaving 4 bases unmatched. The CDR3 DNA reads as TGTGCCAGTACCCCGGGGGGATACAATGAGCAGTTCTTC. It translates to CASTPGGYNEQFF.